These 31 T cell receptor beta chains came from one sample sequenced in a study of molecular identifiers for immune sequencing clone quantification. TCRdb ran MiXCR on the PCR reads and lists one entry per CDR3 protein. The table lists 70,000 to 90,000 distinct CDR3 sequences, 21% of them singletons. Sequenced material: naive CD8+ T cells from blood, with Jurkat cell RNA spiked in. Subset of the sample: FACS-sorted CD8+CD4-CCR7+CD45RA+ naive T cells. The receptors derive from a human donor in good health. Some libraries in this study had Jurkat cell RNA spiked in.

Concerning this clonotype itself: This clone may be a read error of a much larger clone one base away. The J gene is TRBJ2-7, the V gene TRBV11-2; TRBD1 aligns across 7 bases. The CDR3 contains 15 residues. Germline loops: CDR1 SGHAT, CDR2 FQNNGV. Losses at the gene ends were 0 bases for V and 11 bases for J; bases not matched to a gene: 13. DNA of the CDR3: TGTGCCAGCAGCTTAGATGGGACAGACTGGTTTGAAAAGTACTTC. It codes for CASSLDGTDWFEKYF. Using reference TRBV11-2 and TRBJ2-7 for the parts outside the CDR3, the full variable domain is EAGVAQSPRYKIIEKRQSVAFWCNPISGHATLYWYQQILGQGPKLLIQFQNNGVVDDSQLPKDRFSAERLKGVDSTLKIQPAKLEDSAVYLCASSLDGTDWFEKYFGPGTRLTVT.

This clonotype was seen ten or more times. The J gene is TRBJ1-1, the V gene TRBV9; D is possibly TRBD1 (6 bases). CDR1 and CDR2 (germline): SGDLS, YYNGEE. The V end lost 1 base, the J end lost 4 bases, and 8 bases lay between the germline ends. The CDR3 is made up of 13 amino acids. This CDR3 reads CASSVTGSTEAFF. As DNA, the CDR3 is TGTGCCAGCAGCGTAACAGGGAGCACTGAAGCTTTCTTT.

There are a few counts of this clonotype. The J gene is TRBJ1-2, the V gene TRBV7-8, with 7 bases fitting TRBD1. There are 15 residues in the CDR3. The ends lost 5 bases at V and 0 bases at J; junction bases unmatched: 6. Germline V gene data show CDR1 as SGHVS and CDR2 as FQNEAQ. The CDR3 DNA follows: TGTGCCAGCAGCCCACGGACAGGCTCTAACTATGGCTACACCTTC. Translation gives CASSPRTGSNYGYTF.

This clonotype has ten or more counts. V and J are TRBV29-1 and TRBJ1-1; D gene ambiguous. The CDR3 is 12 residues long. CDR1 is SQVTM, CDR2 ANQGSEA, per germline. Trimming left V 4 bases short and J 1 base short, with 7 bases between. CDR3 residues: CSVGDSNTEAFF. The CDR3 DNA reads TGCAGCGTTGGAGACTCGAACACTGAAGCTTTCTTT.

With regard to this clonotype: This may stem from a read error, because a much larger clone lies one nucleotide away. V and J are TRBV27 and TRBJ2-7; D perhaps matches TRBD2 (6 bases). Trimming left V 6 bases short and J 3 bases short, with 15 bases between. The CDR3 covers 14 residues. Germline V gives CDR1 MNHEY, CDR2 SMNVEV (reference sequence). In DNA form, the CDR3 reads TGTGCCAGCAGCATAACGGGAGAGCACTACGAGCAGTACTTC. Translation gives CASSITGEHYEQYF.

This clonotype was found many times. The genes are TRBV11-1 and TRBJ2-7, with D possibly matching TRBD2 (5 bases). Germline V lookup: CDR1 SGHAT, CDR2 FQDESV (reference sequence). This CDR3 contains 16 residues. The V gene lost 1 base and the J gene lost 3 bases, with 16 bases spanning the gap. Written as DNA, the CDR3 is TGTGCCAGCAGCTTAGGTCTCGCGGCGGACTTCTACGAGCAGTACTTC. It encodes CASSLGLAADFYEQYF. Full variable domain (remainder filled in from reference TRBV11-1 and TRBJ2-7): EAEVAQSPRYKITEKSQAVAFWCDPISGHATLYWYRQILGQGPELLVQFQDESVVDDSQLPKDRFSAERLKGVDSTLKIQPAELGDSAMYLCASSLGLAADFYEQYFGPGTRLTVT.

Note on this clonotype: This may be a read error, as it is one base from a much larger clone. This chain links TRBV24-1 with TRBJ2-3; 8 nucleotides align to TRBD1. This CDR3 has 17 amino acids. Germline V gene sequence: CDR1 KGHDR, CDR2 SFDVKD. The CDR3 DNA follows: TGTGCCACCAGTGAAACCCGACAGGGGTCCCGCACAGATACGCTGTATTTT. Its translation is CATSETRQGSRTDTLYF.

In this sample, this clonotype turned up many times. The chain recombines TRBV6-2 or TRBV6-3 with TRBJ1-5; weak D call: TRBD1 (6 bases). Trimming stripped 0 bases from V and 5 bases from J, with 8 bases between. The CDR3 contains 14 residues. The germline CDR1 and CDR2 sequences are MNHEY and SVGEGT. For the CDR3, the DNA is TGTGCCAGCAGTTACTCGACAGGATATCAGCCCCAGCATTTT. The encoded protein is CASSYSTGYQPQHF.

This clonotype showed up many times. The chain is built from TRBV28 and TRBJ1-2; 10 positions match TRBD1. Losses at the gene ends were 4 bases for V and 5 bases for J; bases not matched to a gene: 7. CDR1 and CDR2 from the germline V gene are MDHEN and SYDVKM. The CDR3 has 15 amino acids. Here the CDR3 DNA reads TGTGCCAGCAGTTCAACCCCGGGACAGGGGTATGGCTACACCTTC. It is translated as CASSSTPGQGYGYTF.

This clonotype was picked up a small number of times. The rearrangement links TRBV28 to TRBJ1-6, with 9 bases that match TRBD1. Germline CDR1 is MDHEN and CDR2 is SYDVKM. With 8 bases clipped from V and 0 bases from J, the junction kept 17 bases outside the gene matches. The CDR3 runs 20 residues. CDR3 sequence: CASGLPIGQGYDSYNSPLHF. As DNA, the CDR3 is TGTGCCAGCGGCCTCCCGATAGGACAGGGGTATGACTCCTATAATTCACCCCTCCACTTT. The full variable domain, with the rest looked up from reference TRBV28 and TRBJ1-6, is DVKVTQSSRYLVKRTGEKVFLECVQDMDHENMFWYRQDPGLGLRLIYFSYDVKMKEKGDIPEGYSVSREKKERFSLILESASTNQTSMYLCASGLPIGQGYDSYNSPLHFGNGTRLTVT.

Worth noting for this clonotype: The junction does not match germline at one end; this may be a read error. V usage is TRBV7-6 and J usage is TRBJ2-6, with D maybe TRBD2 (5 bases). Germline V CDR1 and CDR2: SGHVS, FNYEAQ. The CDR3 is made up of 16 amino acids. Written as DNA, the CDR3 is TGTGCCGGCAGCTTAGAGGTGTCCGGAGGTGGCAACGTCCTGACTTTC. Amino acid sequence: CAGSLEVSGGGNVLTF.

This clonotype was picked up a small number of times. This sequence joins TRBV7-8 and TRBJ2-7; D perhaps matches TRBD2 (6 bases). The CDR3 totals 15 residues. Trimming shortened V by 1 base and J by 4 bases, and 14 bases separated the two germline ends. Per the germline V gene, CDR1 is SGHVS and CDR2 is FQNEAQ. CDR3 sequence: CASSLVEGYTYEQYF. The CDR3 DNA follows: TGTGCCAGCAGCTTAGTGGAGGGTTATACGTACGAGCAGTACTTC.

This clonotype was observed many times. The chain recombines TRBV3-1 with TRBJ2-3; 9 bases line up with TRBD2. V was clipped by 0 bases and J by 4 bases; unmatched bases: 8. Germline V gives CDR1 LGHDT, CDR2 YNNKEL (reference sequence). This CDR3 is 17 amino acids long. This CDR3 is CASSQDVLAGFPDTQYF. In DNA form, the CDR3 reads TGTGCCAGCAGCCAAGATGTGCTAGCGGGGTTCCCAGATACGCAGTATTTT.

This chain uses TRBV28 with TRBJ2-7; D ambiguous. The CDR3 loop spans 14 amino acids. Germline V gene sequence: CDR1 MDHEN, CDR2 SYDVKM. Trimming shortened V by 2 bases and J by 4 bases, and 12 bases separated the two germline ends. CDR3: CASSLARIGYEQYF. The CDR3 coding sequence is TGTGCCAGCAGTTTAGCCCGAATCGGATACGAGCAGTACTTC.

This clonotype occurred a few times. This chain joins TRBV20-1 and TRBJ2-7; 9 bases fit TRBD1. CDR3 length equals 13 residues. V gave up 5 bases and J gave up 3 bases; unmatched junction bases: 5. Per germline, CDR1 DFQATT and CDR2 SNEGSKA (reference sequence). The CDR3 spells CSASGTGFYEQYF. The CDR3 DNA reads as TGCAGTGCTTCCGGGACAGGGTTCTACGAGCAGTACTTC.

This clonotype appeared many times. This chain joins TRBV20-1 and TRBJ2-2, with 8 bases lining up with TRBD2. The CDR3 extends over 15 amino acids. J lost 2 bases, V lost 5 bases, and 7 bases had no gene match. Germline CDR1 DFQATT, CDR2 SNEGSKA (reference sequence). The CDR3 DNA reads as TGCAGTGCTGCTATGAGCGGGAGTAACACCGGGGAGCTGTTTTTT. It is translated as CSAAMSGSNTGELFF.

In this sample, this clonotype turned up many times. CDR3 residues: CASSPKTGFVADTQYF. DNA for the CDR3: TGTGCCAGCTCCCCGAAGACAGGGTTTGTTGCAGATACGCAGTATTTT. This chain joins TRBV18 and TRBJ2-3; 7 bases are a match to TRBD1. V was pared by 6 bases and J by 4 bases, with 13 bases of the junction left unmatched. CDR1 KGHSH and CDR2 LQKENI come from the germline V gene. This CDR3 has 16 residues.

This clonotype was counted between two and nine times. A read error is possible here, since a much larger clone lies one base away. The J gene is TRBJ1-5, the V gene TRBV15, with D perhaps matching TRBD1 (5 bases). In germline, CDR1 is LNHNV, CDR2 YYDKDF (reference sequence). The CDR3 is 16 amino acids. The DNA of the CDR3 is TGTGCCACCAGCAGAGCCAGACAGAACCCCAATCGGCCCCAGCATTTT. It translates to CATSRARQNPNRPQHF. Based on the CDR3 plus reference TRBV15 and TRBJ1-5, the full variable domain is DAMVIQNPRYQVTQFGKPVTLSCSQTLNHNVMYWYQQKSSQAPKLLFHYYDKDFNNEADTPDNFQSRRPNTSFCFLDIRSPGLGDTAMYLCATSRARQNPNRPQHFGDGTRLSIL.

For this clonotype: A much larger clone differs by one base, so this may be a read error. This sequence joins TRBV2 and TRBJ2-3, with D maybe TRBD1 (6 bases). Germline V gene data show CDR1 as SNHLY and CDR2 as FYNNEI. V lost 5 bases to trimming and J lost 0 bases, with 24 bases between them. This CDR3 has 19 residues. CDR3 in amino acids: CASSLITTGNPPSTDTQYF. The CDR3 DNA reads as TGTGCCAGCAGTCTCATTACGACAGGTAACCCTCCTAGCACAGATACGCAGTATTTT.

With respect to this clonotype: This may be a read error, as it is one base from a much larger clone. J is TRBJ2-7 and V is TRBV6-2 or TRBV6-3, with 12 bases aligning to TRBD2. This CDR3 has 15 residues. Germline CDR1 and CDR2: MNHEY and SVGEGT. CDR3 loop: CASSSTSGRTYELYF. CDR3 coding DNA: TGTGCCAGCAGTTCTACTAGCGGGAGGACCTACGAGCTGTACTTC.

The chain carries TRBV24-1 and TRBJ2-3; D is ambiguous. This CDR3 is built from 15 residues. The germline CDR1 and CDR2 sequences are KGHDR and SFDVKD. V was trimmed by 3 bases and J by 2 bases, leaving 11 bases between them. As DNA, the CDR3 is TGTGCCACCAGTGATGATGCGGAACACACAGATACGCAGTATTTT. The encoded protein is CATSDDAEHTDTQYF.

This clonotype was counted ten times or more. This rearrangement joins TRBV4-1 to TRBJ2-1; D is perhaps TRBD1 (6 bases). The V gene's germline CDR1 is MGHRA and CDR2 YSYEKL. Trimming took 6 bases from V and 0 from J, leaving 15 bases between them. The CDR3 is 16 residues long. The CDR3 sequence: CASSRSTGSSYNEQFF. CDR3 nucleotide sequence: TGCGCCAGCAGTCGAAGCACAGGGAGCTCCTACAATGAGCAGTTCTTC.

This clonotype was counted many times. This chain joins TRBV9 and TRBJ1-6; D unclear. V was clipped by 4 bases and J by 6 bases, with 8 bases between them. This CDR3 region has 13 residues. Germline lookup yields CDR1 SGDLS and CDR2 YYNGEE. The CDR3 DNA is TGTGCCAGCAGCCCCGGCGTTAATTCACCCCTCCACTTT. Translated: CASSPGVNSPLHF.

The chain links TRBV12-3 or TRBV12-4 to TRBJ2-5; 10 bases match TRBD1. The CDR3 runs to 16 residues. The J segment lost 5 bases and the V segment lost 5 bases, leaving 11 bases of the junction unmatched. This chain's CDR3 is CASSLGQGGTSETQYF. The CDR3 DNA reads TGTGCCAGCAGTCTCGGACAGGGGGGAACCTCGGAGACCCAGTACTTC.

This clonotype was detected many times. The rearrangement joins TRBV19 to TRBJ1-1, with D maybe TRBD1 (5 bases). This CDR3 spans 14 amino acids. The germline V gene encodes CDR1 LNHDA and CDR2 SQIVND (reference sequence). V was clipped by 2 bases and J by 4 bases, with 11 bases between them. CDR3 nucleotide sequence: TGTGCCAGTAGTATATTGCCAGGGTTCACTGAAGCTTTCTTT. Translating gives CASSILPGFTEAFF.

There are many counts of this clonotype. The chain recombines TRBV6-5 with TRBJ1-1; maybe TRBD1 (6 bases). Trimming shortened V by 3 bases and J by 4 bases, and 12 bases separated the two germline ends. The CDR3 contains 14 residues. Germline V gene lookup returns CDR1 MNHEY and CDR2 SVGAGI. The CDR3 is CASSYQGGSTEAFF. The DNA for the CDR3 is TGTGCCAGCAGTTATCAAGGGGGGAGCACTGAAGCTTTCTTT.

As regards this clonotype: A much larger clone sits a single nucleotide away, making a read error possible. The genes are TRBV28 and TRBJ2-3; D tentatively fits TRBD1 or TRBD2 (5 bases each). This CDR3 has 15 residues. The germline gives CDR1 MDHEN, CDR2 SYDVKM. Here the CDR3 DNA reads TGTGCCAGCAGTTTATTGGTAGGGACCACAGGTACGCAGTATTTT. Translating it yields CASSLLVGTTGTQYF.

Comment on this clonotype: A clone one base away is much larger, so this may be a read error. The genes are TRBV12-3 or TRBV12-4 and TRBJ1-2; perhaps TRBD1 as D (5 bases). This CDR3 is 13 amino acids long. Trimming pared 6 bases from V and 2 bases from J, leaving 10 bases between. The CDR3 bases are TGTGCCAGCAGACCGGGACGGAACTATGGCTACACCTTC. The encoded protein is CASRPGRNYGYTF.

The chain combines TRBV7-6 with TRBJ2-5; perhaps TRBD2 as D (6 bases). With 4 bases removed from V and 5 bases from J, the gap between germline ends came to 17 bases. The CDR3 covers 15 residues. Germline loops: CDR1 SGHVS, CDR2 FNYEAQ. Here the CDR3 reads CASSYVGRSRETQYF. CDR3 DNA: TGTGCCAGCAGCTACGTTGGGAGGAGTAGGGAGACCCAGTACTTC. Drawing the rest from reference TRBV7-6 and TRBJ2-5, the complete variable domain is GAGVSQSPRYKVTKRGQDVALRCDPISGHVSLYWYRQALGQGPEFLTYFNYEAQQDKSGLPNDRFSAERPEGSISTLTIQRTEQRDSAMYRCASSYVGRSRETQYFGPGTRLLVL.

About this clonotype: A much larger clone sits a single nucleotide away, making a read error possible. This chain connects TRBV13 to TRBJ2-3; 9 bases are a match to TRBD2. Per germline, CDR1 PRHDT and CDR2 FYEKMQ (reference sequence). This CDR3 spans 17 amino acids. The CDR3 sequence is CVSSLGGAGGPPDTQYF. The CDR3 nucleotides read TGTGTCAGCAGCTTAGGCGGAGCGGGAGGCCCTCCAGATACGCAGTATTTT.

This clonotype was picked up a small number of times. The chain is built from TRBV27 and TRBJ2-1; D is unclear. From germline, CDR1 is MNHEY and CDR2 SMNVEV (reference sequence). Trimming took off 4 bases at V and 1 base at J, with 14 bases between the two ends. The length of the CDR3 is 16 residues. In nucleotides, the CDR3 is TGTGCCAGCAGTTCGCATAACGATTTATCCTACAATGAGCAGTTCTTC. The encoded protein is CASSSHNDLSYNEQFF.